These 8 T cell receptor beta chains were all obtained from the same sample, sequenced in a study of T cells in Graves' hyperthyroidism and ophthalmopathy. Amplified regions were TCR beta CDR3 sequences from RNA transcripts. In the first-round RT-PCR of the TCR CDR3, the HTBI primer set was used. MiXCR was run by TCRdb on the multiplex PCR reads, yielding one entry per CDR3 protein. The table shows hundreds of thousands of distinct CDR3 sequences, with under 25% occurring only once. Source material: blood. These receptor sequences come from a man aged 25 to 40 with Graves' ophthalmopathy.

The chain combines TRBV2 with TRBJ2-2; 9 bases map to TRBD1. The J segment lost 4 bases and the V segment lost 8 bases, leaving 14 bases of the junction unmatched. The CDR3 is 17 residues long. Germline V CDR1 and CDR2: SNHLY, FYNNEI. Here the CDR3 DNA reads TGTGCCAGCTCAAGGGACAGGGTTTTGTCTGTCACCGGGGAGCTGTTTTTT. Translating it yields CASSRDRVLSVTGELFF. The whole variable domain, remainder taken from reference TRBV2 and TRBJ2-2, is EPEVTQTPSHQVTQMGQEVILRCVPISNHLYFYWYRQILGQKVEFLVSFYNNEISEKSEIFDDQFSVERPDGSNFTLKIRSTKLEDSAMYFCASSRDRVLSVTGELFFGEGSRLTVL.

This clonotype has more than one count but fewer than ten. The chain carries TRBV5-1 and TRBJ2-1, with 8 bases aligning to TRBD1. Trimming at V came to 0 bases and at J to 8 bases, leaving 10 bases not matched to a gene. The CDR3 is 16 residues long. Germline V CDR1 and CDR2: SGHRS, YFSETQ. CDR3 loop: CASSLDGRGRSDEQFF. CDR3 coding DNA: TGCGCCAGCAGCTTGGATGGCAGGGGGCGTAGTGATGAGCAGTTCTTC.

This chain joins TRBV6-5 and TRBJ2-2; TRBD1 is a possible D gene (6 bases). The CDR3 has 14 residues. V dropped 2 bases and J dropped 6 bases, with 10 bases sitting between them. Germline CDR1 is MNHEY and CDR2 is SVGAGI. The CDR3 spells CASSYAAGAGELFF. DNA for the CDR3: TGTGCCAGCAGTTACGCAGCAGGGGCCGGGGAGCTGTTTTTT.

This clonotype was seen repeatedly, ten times or more. The chain has TRBV3-1 and TRBJ1-5, with TRBD1 as a possible D gene (5 bases). This CDR3 is 14 amino acids long. Trimming took off 1 base at V and 6 bases at J, with 10 bases between the two ends. Germline loops: CDR1 LGHDT, CDR2 YNNKEL (reference sequence). CDR3 coding DNA: TGTGCCAGCAGCCAAGCTCAGGGAGGTCAGCCCCAGCATTTT. Residues: CASSQAQGGQPQHF. The full variable domain, rest sourced from reference TRBV3-1 and TRBJ1-5, is DTAVSQTPKYLVTQMGNDKSIKCEQNLGHDTMYWYKQDSKKFLKIMFSYNNKELIINETVPNRFSPKSPDKAHLNLHINSLELGDSAVYFCASSQAQGGQPQHFGDGTRLSIL.

This clonotype was detected ten times or more. This chain uses TRBV27 with TRBJ1-5; 7 bases fit TRBD1. The V and J ends lost 6 bases and 0 bases, in that order; junction bases with no gene match: 5. This CDR3 region has 15 residues. Germline values: CDR1 MNHEY, CDR2 SMNVEV (reference sequence). The chain's CDR3 is CASSLRQGSNQPQHF. The CDR3 DNA follows: TGTGCCAGCAGCCTAAGACAGGGTAGCAATCAGCCCCAGCATTTT.

This clonotype occurred many times. The chain has TRBV28 and TRBJ2-7; tentative D call: TRBD1 (5 bases). CDR1 and CDR2 (germline): MDHEN, SYDVKM. Trimming left V 4 bases short and J 3 bases short, with 10 bases between. The CDR3 contains 13 residues. As DNA, the CDR3 is TGTGCCAGCAGTTCGACAGACAGCTACGAGCAGTACTTC. Its translation is CASSSTDSYEQYF. Variable domain in full (rest from reference TRBV28 and TRBJ2-7): DVKVTQSSRYLVKRTGEKVFLECVQDMDHENMFWYRQDPGLGLRLIYFSYDVKMKEKGDIPEGYSVSREKKERFSLILESASTNQTSMYLCASSSTDSYEQYFGPGTRLTVT.

This clonotype appeared a few times. The chain links TRBV12-3 or TRBV12-4 to TRBJ2-6; D is unclear. The CDR3 extends over 13 amino acids. Trimming pared 6 bases from V and 4 bases from J, leaving 7 bases between. In DNA form, the CDR3 reads TGTGCCAGCAGCACCCCAGGGGCCAACGTCCTGACTTTC. Translation gives CASSTPGANVLTF.

This clonotype was recorded a few times. CDR3 amino acids: CATSNPTTGGFNNSPLHF. The CDR3 DNA reads as TGTGCCACCAGCAACCCCACCACAGGGGGTTTCAATAATTCACCCCTCCACTTT. The chain is built from TRBV15 and TRBJ1-6, with TRBD1 matching over 8 bases. The CDR3 extends over 18 amino acids. V was pared by 4 bases and J by 5 bases, with 13 bases of the junction left unmatched. Germline V gene sequence: CDR1 LNHNV, CDR2 YYDKDF (reference sequence).